The following is a TCR beta chain sequence with its context. This clonotype was detected many times. Its antigen is unknown. Base qualities were left out, and no much larger clone turns up one base away. Spanning cysteine to phenylalanine, the CDR3 consists of 15 amino acids. The read is trimmed to its CDR3 DNA, 45 bases read in frame from base 1. According to the germline V gene, CDR1 reads LGHNA and CDR2 reads YSLEER. The trim is 1 base for V and 4 bases for J, with a gap of 11 bases between the germline ends. This sample stems from a study of blood T cells in healthy people across ages (dated by TCRdb to between 2015 and 2016). In the study overall: In model experiments, template switching captured roughly one uniquely barcoded TCR beta cDNA molecule for every two T cells. Using the same blood draw, the study looked at two additional independent replicas of 1 million unique cDNA reads for two donors, one aged 18 to 30 and the other aged 80 or older. To avoid experimental bias, donors of different ages were randomly spread across the sequencing lanes. Age-related changes in TCR beta repertoire diversity were measured in the study by deep sequencing normalized with unique cDNA molecular identifiers. The donors were divided into four age groups: young (average 16 years), middle-aged (about 39), aged (62) and long-lived (roughly 86).

Donors were a few dozen systemically healthy Caucasian individuals from Russia aged roughly 6 to 90 years. Each donor gave ten milliliters of peripheral blood, collected into EDTA-treated Vacutainer tubes. Ficoll-Paque density-gradient centrifugation was used to isolate PBMCs, with at least 7 million obtained per sample. Total RNA, at least 5 micrograms per sample, was extracted from PBMCs with Trizol reagent. Naive CD45RAhigh/CD27high T cell percentages were measured by flow cytometry on a PBMC aliquot from every donor. The research as a whole found: Total diversity estimates from one million sequenced T cells were considered lower bounds and underestimates. Compared with the aged group, more naive CD4+ T cells, fewer expanded clones and increased TCR diversity were shown by the long-lived group, suggesting age selection. Conclusive comparison of naive and antigen-experienced compartments was prevented by the profiling of bulk unsorted PBMCs. As age increased, observed TCR beta diversity per million T cells dropped in a roughly linear way, and a significant reduction was already evident by age about 36. There was a strong correlation between observed TCR beta diversity and the percentage of naive T cells measured by flow cytometry. Donor CMV infection status was unknown, potentially confounding age-related changes in expanded clonotypes.

The library relied on 5' RACE. Sequenced using an Illumina HiSeq 2500. A second PCR of roughly 7 to 11 cycles was run with a J-beta primer mix and a sample-barcoded 5' primer. Each TCR beta cDNA molecule received a unique molecular identifier from a template-switch 5' adaptor carrying 12 random nucleotides. At least 2.5 million CDR3-containing paired-end reads were obtained from each sample. All of the RNA was converted into first-strand cDNA using the Mint cDNA synthesis kit, with a TRBC-specific oligonucleotide serving as the primer. Following uracil-DNA glycosylase treatment, a first 18-cycle PCR with universal primers M1SS and BC2_uni_R was performed on all cDNA. The paper's data handling went like this. Each sample was normalized by randomly selecting 1 million high-quality reads, each carrying a distinct molecular identifier. Reads with shared molecular identifiers were discarded instead of being binned into consensus sequences. MiTCR, run with a Q25 quality threshold and the strictest error-elimination algorithm, handled CDR3 identification, clonotype clustering and error correction. Lower-bound total TCR beta diversity was estimated with a nonparametric unseen species model using Euler transformation. The public reads were quality trimmed at Q25 with fastp and then assembled into clones with MiXCR by TCRdb, keeping productive beta chains. Rows matching on CDR3 protein sequence are summarized as one entry with the most common DNA and genes. TCRdb, not the authors, supplied the V and J calls. The sample includes 1.5 million to 1.9 million distinct CDR3 sequences, with 40% to 45% observed a single time. Under 5% of the sample comes from the top ten.

The sequence came from a woman aged 18-29 years in good health. The chain is made from TRBV4-3 and TRBJ2-1; the D gene cannot be resolved reliably. The sequencing sample was made of blood. The DNA sequence is given as TGCGCCAGCAGCCAAGGAGCAGGACCTTACAATGAGCAGTTCTTC. It specifies CASSQGAGPYNEQFF.